This T cell receptor beta chain was documented in a study of cytomegalovirus exposure and HLA in healthy donors. Study-level findings and limits: Available immune exposure information covered CMV serostatus only. Using a false discovery rate of 0.05, a later analysis showed that approximately 18,000 TCR beta sequences were associated with HLA alleles.

Of note for this clone: Its target is not known.

Germline V gene data show CDR1 as LGHNA and CDR2 as YSLEER. Unmatched junction bases numbered 1, after V lost 5 bases and J lost 4 bases. The CDR3 totals 13 residues. Vbeta (60) and Jbeta (13) primers were used in the PCR. Generated by immunoSEQ multiplex PCR, the TCRdb table keeps only in-frame clones and is missing some. Of more than 100,000 clones listed, approximately 84% were seen once; the top ten hold over 0.2%. V usage is TRBV4-3 and J usage is TRBJ1-2, with 10 bases matching TRBD1. The clonotype comes from a man aged 45-60 years in good health and CMV-seronegative. Sequencing input: PBMCs. The CDR3 region is CASSGDRGYGYTF. CDR3 bases: TGCGCCAGCAGCGGGGACAGGGGCTATGGCTACACCTTC.